This T cell receptor (beta chain) appears in the sequencing data of a study of cytomegalovirus exposure and HLA in healthy donors. Study-wide findings and caveats: In an earlier analysis, productive rearrangement rates for most beta V segments clustered near 87% or 30%. Sequencing likely produced, as an artifact, a cluster of highly shared sequence variants. Some V segments, including TRBV6-2 and TRBV6-3, were excluded as indistinguishable. The majority of TCR sequences were rare, yet some public TCRs appeared in many donors.

The CDR3 totals 15 residues. V gave up 4 bases and J gave up 3 bases, with 13 bases separating them. The V gene's germline CDR1 is LNHDA and CDR2 SQIVND (reference sequence). About this clone itself: Its matching antigen is unknown.

The PCR contained 60 Vbeta and 13 Jbeta primers. Profiling relied on immunoSEQ multiplex PCR, and the TCRdb table lists in-frame clones only, not all of them. The sample records 150,000 to 200,000 clones, approximately 85% being singletons. Sample: PBMCs. V and J are TRBV19 and TRBJ1-5; maybe TRBD1 (5 bases). The source is a woman aged 45-65 years in good health and CMV-seropositive. The CDR3 here is CASSKGGEFNQPQHF. DNA for the CDR3: TGTGCCAGTAGTAAGGGAGGGGAATTCAATCAGCCCCAGCATTTT.